This TCR beta chain was obtained from a study of T cell responses to AZD1222 COVID-19 vaccine. Clones were read by immunoSEQ multiplex PCR, and TCRdb kept only the in-frame ones, dropping some. This sample has about 130,000 clones, with about 92% found just once. In regard to this clone: Antigen specificity is unknown.

Broader study findings: Donor demographics were predominantly white British with a female majority; clonal diversity may be underestimated. Researchers took repertoire samples only after the peak T cell response had come. Vaccine-associated CD4 TCRs ranged over spike, dominating at 160-218 and 743-854. Reportedly, close to half of spike-specific TCRs are directed against unmutated variant regions.

The CDR3 runs to 16 residues. The ends lost 5 bases at V and 8 bases at J; junction bases unmatched: 9. The germline CDR1 and CDR2 sequences are SNHLY and FYNNEI. The sequence was obtained from an adult who received the AZD1222 COVID-19 vaccine. The chain employs TRBV2 and TRBJ2-1; 13 bases align to TRBD2. Here the sequenced sample was peripheral blood, taken 28 days after the second AZD1222 dose. The CDR3 loop is CASSRLAGGKKDEQFF. The CDR3 DNA follows: TGTGCCAGCAGTCGACTAGCGGGGGGAAAAAAGGATGAGCAGTTCTTC.